The 18 T cell receptor beta chains reported below all come from one sample, sequenced in a study of vaccination and CD4 T cells after COVID-19. No antigen has been identified for these receptors. The Oncomine TCR Beta short-read assay sequenced DNA from cultured CD4+ T cells. MiXCR was run by TCRdb on the PCR reads, yielding one entry per CDR3 protein. Here the sample spans roughly 16,000 distinct CDR3 sequences, around 44% being singletons. Specified treatment: approximately 11-day PBMC culture with coronavirus spike peptide pools or control peptides (ViraFEST assay). Sequencing used CD4+ T cells from blood, cultured in vitro. The receptors here all came from a human donor who had recovered from COVID-19.

This clonotype was detected only a few times. V gene TRBV7-2 combines with J gene TRBJ1-5, with D uncertain. Germline V gene sequence: CDR1 SGHTA, CDR2 FQGNSA. The CDR3 is made up of 15 amino acids. Trimming removed 7 bases from V and 6 bases from J, with 19 bases in between. DNA of the CDR3: TGTGCCAGCACACGTGGGTTATACGACGGTCAGCCCCAGCATTTT. Its protein product is CASTRGLYDGQPQHF.

The chain combines TRBV24-1 with TRBJ2-1, with TRBD2 matching over 11 bases. Germline assignment: CDR1 KGHDR and CDR2 SFDVKD. The CDR3 is 16 residues long. V shed 5 bases and J 5 bases; nucleotides not matched to a gene: 7. The CDR3 nucleotides read TGTGCCACCAGTGGCTCTAGCGGGAGGTCTGACAATGAGCAGTTCTTC. Translation: CATSGSSGRSDNEQFF.

The rearrangement links TRBV28 to TRBJ1-5; maybe TRBD1 (5 bases). Trimming cost V 6 bases and J 7 bases, with 13 bases left between them. The CDR3 has 13 residues. Germline V lookup: CDR1 MDHEN, CDR2 SYDVKM. CDR3 bases: TGTGCCAGCAGCCTCAGGGTACGACAGCCCCAGCATTTT. Encoded protein: CASSLRVRQPQHF.

This clonotype was found a few times. This rearrangement joins TRBV11-2 to TRBJ2-2; perhaps TRBD2 as D (6 bases). Germline values: CDR1 SGHAT, CDR2 FQNNGV. This CDR3 spans 15 amino acids. Trimming pared 4 bases from V and 6 bases from J, leaving 15 bases between. The CDR3 DNA reads as TGTGCCAGCAGCTCCCCTCGGGGGTTGTCCGGGGAGCTGTTTTTT. Translating it yields CASSSPRGLSGELFF.

This clonotype was seen just once. V usage is TRBV20-1 and J usage is TRBJ2-1; TRBD2 matches at 11 bases. V lost 6 bases and J lost 10; bases outside the gene matches: 8. Germline V lookup: CDR1 DFQATT, CDR2 SNEGSKA (reference sequence). This CDR3 has 13 residues. The CDR3 region is CSALSGTSGEQFF. CDR3 DNA sequence: TGCAGTGCGTTATCCGGGACTAGCGGAGAGCAGTTCTTC.

The V and J genes are TRBV6-1 and TRBJ2-7; possible D gene TRBD1, 5 bases. Germline V gene lookup returns CDR1 MNHNS and CDR2 SASEGT. V shed 1 base and J shed 3 bases, with 10 bases lying between them. The CDR3 covers 14 residues. CDR3 DNA sequence: TGTGCCAGCAGTGAAGAGGGGCCAAACTACGAGCAGTACTTC. It encodes CASSEEGPNYEQYF.

The rearrangement joins TRBV21-1 to TRBJ2-3; the D call in the table, TRBD2, was not verified against the DNA. TRBV21-1 has pseudogene status. This CDR3 has 17 residues. In DNA, the CDR3 is TGTGCCAGCAGATACCAAAAACTAGCGGGACAAACAGATACGCAGTATTTT. This codes for CASRYQKLAGQTDTQYF.

The chain links TRBV19 to TRBJ1-5, with D uncertain. In germline, CDR1 is LNHDA, CDR2 SQIVND (reference sequence). The CDR3 is 14 amino acids. CDR3 loop: CTTRTLGGNQPQHF. The CDR3 DNA reads TGTACCACCAGAACCCTTGGTGGCAATCAGCCCCAGCATTTT. Complete variable domain (other parts from reference TRBV19 and TRBJ1-5): DGGITQSPKYLFRKEGQNVTLSCEQNLNHDAMYWYRQDPGQGLRLIYYSQIVNDFQKGDIAEGYSVSREKKESFPLTVTSAQKNPTAFYLCTTRTLGGNQPQHFGDGTRLSIL.

The genes are TRBV7-3 and TRBJ2-3; 8 bases match TRBD2. The CDR3 is made up of 15 amino acids. Trimming at V came to 5 bases and at J to 6 bases, leaving 10 bases not matched to a gene. Germline values: CDR1 SGHTA, CDR2 FQGTGA. CDR3 region: CASSSRSGRSDTQYF. The CDR3, as DNA: TGTGCCAGCAGCAGCAGGAGCGGGAGATCGGATACGCAGTATTTT.

Of note for this clonotype: The junction does not match germline at one end; this may be a read error. The chain joins TRBV7-7 to TRBJ2-5; D not certain. CDR1 is SSHAT, CDR2 FNYEAQ, per germline (reference sequence). The CDR3 consists of 13 residues. The CDR3 spells CASSSVNQETQYF. The CDR3 DNA reads as TGTGCTAGCAGCTCAGTCAACCAAGAGACCCAGTACTTC.

This chain connects TRBV5-1 to TRBJ2-4; 8 nucleotides match TRBD1. From germline, CDR1 is SGHRS and CDR2 YFSETQ. V shed 5 bases, J shed 6 bases, and the junction held 4 bases outside the gene matches. This CDR3 comprises 13 residues. CDR3 in DNA: TGCGCCAGCAGTCCCGGACAGGGAAACATTCAGTACTTC. Amino acids: CASSPGQGNIQYF.

This clonotype has more than one count but fewer than ten. The rearrangement uses TRBV7-6 and TRBJ2-5, with D tentatively TRBD2 (5 bases). Germline assignment: CDR1 SGHVS and CDR2 FNYEAQ. The CDR3 extends over 13 amino acids. V was shortened by 5 bases and J by 4 bases, with 11 bases between the two germline ends. CDR3 DNA sequence: TGTGCCAGCAGCCCACGCCGGGGAGAGACCCAGTACTTC. Translated: CASSPRRGETQYF.

This clonotype showed up just a few times. The rearrangement links TRBV4-2 to TRBJ2-5; D is ambiguous. Trimming took 6 bases from V and 4 from J, leaving 6 bases between them. This CDR3 spans 11 amino acids. Germline CDR1 is LGHNA and CDR2 is YNFKEQ. This CDR3 is CASSTSETQYF. In DNA form, the CDR3 reads TGTGCCAGCAGTACGTCAGAGACCCAGTACTTC.

The rearrangement uses TRBV24-1 and TRBJ1-5; 8 bases are a match to TRBD1. V lost 9 bases and J lost 3; bases outside the gene matches: 6. Germline V gene lookup returns CDR1 KGHDR and CDR2 SFDVKD. This CDR3 region has 14 residues. The CDR3 coding sequence is TGTGCCACCTCATCGGGACAGGACAATCAGCCCCAGCATTTT. Protein sequence: CATSSGQDNQPQHF.

This clonotype was counted only a few times. The V and J genes are TRBV28 and TRBJ1-2, with TRBD1 identical over 9 bases. The CDR3 has 14 residues. Per germline, CDR1 MDHEN and CDR2 SYDVKM. With 6 bases clipped from V and 6 bases from J, the junction kept 8 bases outside the gene matches. The CDR3 DNA sequence: TGTGCCAGCAGCCCACAGGGGGCAGGAGATGGCTACACCTTC. It codes for CASSPQGAGDGYTF.

This clonotype turned up a few times. The chain links TRBV20-1 to TRBJ1-1; the match to TRBD1 covers 8 bases. The CDR3 has 15 amino acids. J gave up 4 bases and V 6 bases, and 13 bases lay outside the gene matches. Germline CDR1 and CDR2: DFQATT and SNEGSKA (reference sequence). The CDR3 nucleotides read TGCAGTGCGACGCCGCCAGGGGGCTACTCCACTGAAGCTTTCTTT. This gives the protein CSATPPGGYSTEAFF.

V gene TRBV20-1 combines with J gene TRBJ1-1; the match to TRBD1 covers 7 bases. V was pared by 7 bases and J by 3 bases, with 2 bases of the junction left unmatched. The CDR3 is 11 amino acids. Germline V gives CDR1 DFQATT, CDR2 SNEGSKA (reference sequence). CDR3 DNA: TGCAGTGTAGGGGGCGACACTGAAGCTTTCTTT. The encoded protein is CSVGGDTEAFF.

The chain has TRBV6-2 or TRBV6-3 and TRBJ2-7, with TRBD1 identical over 9 bases. CDR3 size: 14 residues. Germline V gene lookup returns CDR1 MNHEY and CDR2 SVGEGT. Losses at the gene ends were 0 bases for V and 3 bases for J; bases not matched to a gene: 0. CDR3: CASSYSTGGYEQYF. CDR3 DNA sequence: TGTGCCAGCAGTTACTCGACAGGGGGCTACGAGCAGTACTTC.